This is a list of T cell receptor beta chains from one sample in a study of cytomegalovirus exposure and HLA in healthy donors. TCRdb's table, derived via immunoSEQ multiplex PCR, lists solely in-frame clones and lacks some. The sample lists tens of thousands of clones, roughly four fifths seen once, with about a fifth in the top ten. Sequenced input: PBMCs. The receptors shown here come from a woman in her thirties in good health and CMV-seropositive. Both conserved end residues are part of each CDR3. D genes are given only for firm matches. The size of a clone is reported for some rows only, either as once, few or many, or as a class for expanded clones.

.,TRBV29-1,.,TRBJ2-4,CSVLQSQGIQYF,TGCAGCGTTCTCCAAAGCCAGGGCATTCAGTACTTC
.,TRBV5-1,.,TRBJ2-5,CASSLVSSQETQYF,TGCGCCAGCAGCTTGGTCTCTTCCCAAGAGACCCAGTACTTC
.,TRBV20-1,.,TRBJ2-5,CSAQGTETQYF,TGCAGTGCTCAGGGTACGGAGACCCAGTACTTC
.,TRBV6-6,.,TRBJ1-3,CASAWRAGGNTIYF,TGTGCCAGCGCCTGGAGGGCAGGGGGAAACACCATATATTTT
TRBD1,TRBV5-1,few,TRBJ1-1,CASSFTGGITFF,TGCGCCAGCAGCTTCACAGGGGGCATAACTTTCTTT
.,TRBV27,.,TRBJ2-3,CASSSHREDTQYF,TGTGCCAGCAGTTCCCACAGGGAGGATACGCAGTATTTT
TRBD2,TRBV29-1,.,TRBJ2-7,CSVQPLAGVYEQYF,TGCAGCGTTCAACCCCTAGCGGGTGTATACGAGCAGTACTTC
TRBD2,TRBV6-5,.,TRBJ2-3,CASSPSGAGVRTQYF,TGTGCCAGCAGTCCCAGTGGAGCGGGAGTGCGGACGCAGTATTTT
.,TRBV5-1,.,TRBJ2-6,CASTRTVGANVLTF,TGCGCCAGCACCCGGACAGTAGGGGCCAACGTCCTGACTTTC
.,TRBV21-1,.,TRBJ1-2,CASSSGQGYGYTF,TGTGCCAGCAGCAGTGGGCAGGGCTATGGCTACACCTTC
.,TRBV6-1,few,TRBJ1-5,CASMGAQPQHF,TGTGCCAGCATGGGGGCTCAGCCCCAGCATTTT